The sequence of this TCR beta chain was determined in a study of blood T cell repertoires in COVID-19. Background on the study: Both acute and convalescent COVID-19 samples were obtained from the United States, Italy and Spain. The cDNA or gDNA used as material had been derived from T cells, B-cell-depleted T cells, or PBMCs.

Original analysis: Reference gene primers were amplified, and this amplification served to estimate nucleated cell counts. The assay was immunoSEQ multiplex PCR, and TCRdb's table has in-frame clones only and misses some. V, J and clone size are taken as reported in that table, and D and trimming were inferred from the DNA itself. The profile shows under 300,000 clones, roughly 87% of them singletons. The junction had 6 bases not matched to a gene; V was cut back by 5 bases and J by 4 bases. This CDR3 contains 15 residues. The germline V gene has CDR1 MNHEY and CDR2 SVGAGI. The TCR comes from a woman aged 40-49 years who had recovered from COVID-19. The chain carries TRBV6-5 and TRBJ2-5; 11 bases are a match to TRBD2. Material: peripheral blood. Written as DNA, the CDR3 is TGTGCCAGCAGTCCTACTACTAGCGGGAGAGAGACCCAGTACTTC. It codes for CASSPTTSGRETQYF.